These 21 T cell receptor beta chains were sequenced from one sample in a study of blood T cell repertoires in COVID-19. Here immunoSEQ multiplex PCR was the method, and the copy in TCRdb shows in-frame clones only, minus some. The sample has about 310,000 clones, around 91% seen once. Sequencing was done on a sample of PBMCs or T cells enriched from blood (not recorded which). All receptors derive from a woman aged 40 to 50 who had recovered from COVID-19.

This chain joins TRBV12-3 or TRBV12-4 and TRBJ1-5; no reliable D call. This CDR3 contains 13 residues. The V end lost 6 bases, the J end lost 5 bases, and 11 bases lay between the germline ends. In DNA, the CDR3 is TGTGCCAGCAGGGCGGAGGGAGATCAGCCCCAGCATTTT. Translating gives CASRAEGDQPQHF.

The J gene is TRBJ2-1, the V gene TRBV18, with 11 nucleotides matching TRBD2. Losses at the gene ends were 7 bases for V and 5 bases for J; bases not matched to a gene: 7. From germline, CDR1 is KGHSH and CDR2 LQKENI. This CDR3 has 15 residues. DNA of the CDR3: TGTGCCAGCTTCAAACTAGCGGGGGAACACAATGAGCAGTTCTTC. Translated, it gives CASFKLAGEHNEQFF.

The chain employs TRBV7-3 and TRBJ2-1, with D possibly being TRBD2 (6 bases). Germline V gene sequence: CDR1 SGHTA, CDR2 FQGTGA. Trimming stripped 6 bases from V and 2 bases from J, with 14 bases between. CDR3 length equals 15 residues. This CDR3 is CASSLHSGPYNEQFF. In DNA, the CDR3 is TGTGCCAGCAGTCTCCATAGCGGTCCCTACAATGAGCAGTTCTTC.

This rearrangement joins TRBV7-9 to TRBJ1-2; a weak D match, TRBD1 (6 bases). Germline assignment: CDR1 SEHNR and CDR2 FQNEAQ (reference sequence). This CDR3 is built from 15 residues. V lost 5 bases and J lost 4, with 17 bases in between. CDR3 coding DNA: TGTGCCAGCAGCGCAGGCCAACAGGGTTCCTATGGCTACACCTTC. It translates to CASSAGQQGSYGYTF.

The chain has TRBV19 and TRBJ1-4; 9 bases are a match to TRBD1. V lost 6 bases and J lost 0; bases outside the gene matches: 11. The CDR3 is 18 residues long. CDR1 LNHDA and CDR2 SQIVND come from the germline V gene (reference sequence). In DNA, the CDR3 is TGTGCCAGTAGGTCTCCGGGACAGGGTGGCCCAACTAATGAAAAACTGTTTTTT. It translates to CASRSPGQGGPTNEKLFF.

The chain carries TRBV5-1 and TRBJ1-1, with TRBD1 matching 9 bases. The CDR3 contains 15 residues. Germline V gene lookup returns CDR1 SGHRS and CDR2 YFSETQ. Trimming at V came to 3 bases and at J to 1 base, leaving 4 bases not matched to a gene. The CDR3: CASSSGTGQNTEAFF. The CDR3 DNA sequence: TGCGCCAGCAGCTCCGGGACAGGGCAGAACACTGAAGCTTTCTTT.

V usage is TRBV19 and J usage is TRBJ2-2; tentatively, D is TRBD2 (6 bases). The CDR3 sequence is 14 residues long. V gave up 3 bases and J gave up 6 bases, with 11 bases separating them. Germline loops: CDR1 LNHDA, CDR2 SQIVND (reference sequence). CDR3 nucleotide sequence: TGTGCCAGTAGTATGTGGGAGGTCCCCGGGGAGCTGTTTTTT. Translation gives CASSMWEVPGELFF.

Points on this clone: This sample also contains other DNA sequences that code for the same CDR3. CDR3 in amino acids: CASSLGGLAGNTGELFF. CDR3 DNA sequence: TGTGCCAGCAGCTTAGGCGGTCTAGCGGGGAACACCGGGGAGCTGTTTTTT. The rearrangement uses TRBV7-9 and TRBJ2-2; 8 bases match TRBD2. The germline V gene encodes CDR1 SEHNR and CDR2 FQNEAQ (reference sequence). CDR3 length: 17 residues. Trimming at V came to 1 base and at J to 1 base, leaving 5 bases not matched to a gene. The whole variable domain, remainder taken from reference TRBV7-9 and TRBJ2-2, is DTGVSQNPRHKITKRGQNVTFRCDPISEHNRLYWYRQTLGQGPEFLTYFQNEAQLEKSRLLSDRFSAERPKGSFSTLEIQRTEQGDSAMYLCASSLGGLAGNTGELFFGEGSRLTVL.

This chain joins TRBV19 and TRBJ2-7; TRBD2 is a possible D gene (6 bases). This CDR3 is built from 13 residues. Germline V lookup: CDR1 LNHDA, CDR2 SQIVND (reference sequence). Trimming took off 8 bases at V and 5 bases at J, with 16 bases between the two ends. CDR3 sequence (DNA): TGTGCCAGTTCCTTCGGGAGTGAGCACGAGCAGTACTTC. This gives the protein CASSFGSEHEQYF.

The chain employs TRBV3-1 (or the pseudogene TRBV3-2) and TRBJ2-7; 7 nucleotides match TRBD1. CDR1 and CDR2 from the germline V gene are LGHDT and YNNKEL (reference sequence). Germline trimming cut 4 bases from V and 4 bases from J; bases unmatched to any gene: 10. The CDR3 covers 15 residues. The CDR3 region is CASSRTGTEFYEQYF. The CDR3 DNA sequence: TGTGCCAGCAGCCGGACCGGGACAGAATTTTACGAGCAGTACTTC.

The V call is TRBV29-1, the J call TRBJ1-1; tentative D call: TRBD1 (6 bases). CDR1 and CDR2 from the germline V gene are SQVTM and ANQGSEA. CDR3 length: 14 residues. V was shortened by 8 bases and J by 5 bases, with 21 bases between the two germline ends. This chain's CDR3 is CSTTRGDMGTEAFF. The CDR3 coding sequence is TGCAGCACCACCCGAGGGGACATGGGAACTGAAGCTTTCTTT.

The chain is built from TRBV5-4 and TRBJ1-5; no clear D. There are 16 residues in the CDR3. Trimming took off 6 bases at V and 0 bases at J, with 16 bases between the two ends. Germline V CDR1 and CDR2: SGHNT, YYREEE (reference sequence). The DNA of the CDR3 is TGTGCCAGCAACCATCAGGCAGAGTATAGCAATCAGCCCCAGCATTTT. This encodes CASNHQAEYSNQPQHF.

V and J are TRBV4-3 and TRBJ2-5, with TRBD2 matching 14 bases. After removal of 1 base from V and 1 base from J, the junction contained 2 bases not matched to a gene. Germline values: CDR1 LGHNA, CDR2 YSLEER. The CDR3 consists of 17 residues. The CDR3 reads CASSQGGTSGGQETQYF. In DNA form, the CDR3 reads TGCGCCAGCAGCCAAGGGGGGACTAGCGGGGGCCAAGAGACCCAGTACTTC.

The V and J genes are TRBV5-4 and TRBJ2-5; a possible D gene is TRBD2 (6 bases). Germline assignment: CDR1 SGHNT and CDR2 YYREEE (reference sequence). With 0 bases removed from V and 7 bases from J, the gap between germline ends came to 10 bases. This CDR3 comprises 13 residues. CDR3 in amino acids: CASSLGGDRTQYF. The CDR3 DNA follows: TGTGCCAGCAGCTTGGGCGGGGATCGGACCCAGTACTTC. Based on the CDR3 plus reference TRBV5-4 and TRBJ2-5, the full variable domain is ETGVTQSPTHLIKTRGQQVTLRCSSQSGHNTVSWYQQALGQGPQFIFQYYREEENGRGNFPPRFSGLQFPNYSSELNVNALELDDSALYLCASSLGGDRTQYFGPGTRLLVL.

The chain couples TRBV5-1 to TRBJ1-2; TRBD1 matches at 7 bases. The V and J ends lost 7 bases and 2 bases, in that order; junction bases with no gene match: 14. The germline CDR1 and CDR2 sequences are SGHRS and YFSETQ. This CDR3 comprises 16 residues. This CDR3 reads CASSPGQGDTNYGYTF. The CDR3 coding sequence is TGCGCCAGCTCCCCCGGGCAGGGGGATACAAACTATGGCTACACCTTC.

The chain is built from TRBV27 and TRBJ2-1; TRBD1 might be the D (5 bases). V dropped 8 bases and J dropped 9 bases, with 8 bases sitting between them. This CDR3 is built from 10 residues. The germline CDR1 and CDR2 sequences are MNHEY and SMNVEV (reference sequence). The DNA for the CDR3 is TGTGCCAGCGGGCAGGGTGAGCAGTTCTTC. Translating gives CASGQGEQFF.

CDR3 region: CASSLPGLAGVNEQFF. For the CDR3, the DNA is TGTGCCAGCAGCTTGCCCGGACTAGCGGGAGTCAATGAGCAGTTCTTC. The chain combines TRBV5-4 with TRBJ2-1; the match to TRBD2 covers 13 bases. Germline V gene lookup returns CDR1 SGHNT and CDR2 YYREEE (reference sequence). This CDR3 contains 16 residues. After removal of 1 base from V and 6 bases from J, the junction contained 4 bases not matched to a gene. Variable domain in full (rest from reference TRBV5-4 and TRBJ2-1): ETGVTQSPTHLIKTRGQQVTLRCSSQSGHNTVSWYQQALGQGPQFIFQYYREEENGRGNFPPRFSGLQFPNYSSELNVNALELDDSALYLCASSLPGLAGVNEQFFGPGTRLTVL.

This chain links TRBV28 with TRBJ2-3; 13 nucleotides align to TRBD2. Germline V CDR1 and CDR2: MDHEN, SYDVKM. Germline trimming cut 8 bases from V and 1 base from J; bases unmatched to any gene: 3. This CDR3 contains 15 residues. The CDR3 nucleotides are TGTGCCAGCCTTGGACTAGCGGGGGGCACAGATACGCAGTATTTT. It translates to CASLGLAGGTDTQYF.

The V call is TRBV11-3, the J call TRBJ2-7; TRBD1 aligns across 10 bases. With 7 bases clipped from V and 2 bases from J, the junction kept 8 bases outside the gene matches. Germline V lookup: CDR1 SGHNT, CDR2 YENEEA. The CDR3 runs 15 residues. CDR3 sequence (DNA): TGTGCCAGCACCTCCCGGGGACAGGGGCCCTACGAGCAGTACTTC. Protein product: CASTSRGQGPYEQYF.

V and J are TRBV19 and TRBJ2-1; a weak D match, TRBD2 (5 bases). This CDR3 has 14 residues. Trimming cost V 6 bases and J 5 bases, with 14 bases left between them. CDR1 and CDR2 (germline): LNHDA, SQIVND (reference sequence). This CDR3 is CASSFLGSDNEQFF. The CDR3 coding sequence is TGTGCCAGTAGCTTTTTGGGGAGTGACAATGAGCAGTTCTTC.

The chain recombines TRBV30 with TRBJ1-1; D is ambiguous. Germline values: CDR1 GTSNPN, CDR2 SVGIG (reference sequence). Trimming took 6 bases from V and 4 from J, leaving 12 bases between them. CDR3 length: 12 amino acids. The CDR3 here is CACTERSTEAFF. In DNA, the CDR3 is TGTGCCTGTACGGAGAGGTCCACTGAAGCTTTCTTT. The full variable domain, with the rest looked up from reference TRBV30 and TRBJ1-1, is SQTIHQWPATLVQPVGSPLSLECTVEGTSNPNLYWYRQAAGRGLQLLFYSVGIGQISSEVPQNLSASRPQDRQFILSSKKLLLSDSGFYLCACTERSTEAFFGQGTRLTVV.